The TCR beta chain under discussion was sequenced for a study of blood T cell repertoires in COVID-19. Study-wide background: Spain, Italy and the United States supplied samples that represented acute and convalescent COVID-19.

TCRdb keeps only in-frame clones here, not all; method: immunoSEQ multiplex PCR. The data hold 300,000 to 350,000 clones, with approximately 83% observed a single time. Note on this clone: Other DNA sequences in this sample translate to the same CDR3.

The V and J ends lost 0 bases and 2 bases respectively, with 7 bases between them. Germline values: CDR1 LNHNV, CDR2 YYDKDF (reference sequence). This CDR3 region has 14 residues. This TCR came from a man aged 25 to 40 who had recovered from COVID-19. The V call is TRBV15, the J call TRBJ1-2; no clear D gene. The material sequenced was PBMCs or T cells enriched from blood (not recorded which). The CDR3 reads CATSRDPGNYGYTF. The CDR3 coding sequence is TGTGCCACCAGCAGAGATCCAGGAAACTATGGCTACACCTTC.